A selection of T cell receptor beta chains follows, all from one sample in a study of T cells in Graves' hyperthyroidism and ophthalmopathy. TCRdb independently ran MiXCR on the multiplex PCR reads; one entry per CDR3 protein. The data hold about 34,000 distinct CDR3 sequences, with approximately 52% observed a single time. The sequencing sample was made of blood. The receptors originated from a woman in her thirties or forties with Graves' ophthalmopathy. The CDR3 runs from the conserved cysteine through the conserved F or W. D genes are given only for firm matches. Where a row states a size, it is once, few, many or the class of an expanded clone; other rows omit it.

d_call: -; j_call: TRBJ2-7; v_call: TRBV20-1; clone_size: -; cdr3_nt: TGCAGTGCTAGAGATAGAGAGGGAGTCTACGAGCAGTACTTC; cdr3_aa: CSARDREGVYEQYF
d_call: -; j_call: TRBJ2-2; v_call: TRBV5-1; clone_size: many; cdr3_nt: TGCGCCAGCAGCCGTGGGACATACGGTTCCGGGGAGCTGTTTTTT; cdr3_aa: CASSRGTYGSGELFF
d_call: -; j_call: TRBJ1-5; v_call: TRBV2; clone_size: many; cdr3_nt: TGTGCCAGCAGTGGGGGCGAAGGCAATCAGCCCCAGCATTTT; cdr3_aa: CASSGGEGNQPQHF
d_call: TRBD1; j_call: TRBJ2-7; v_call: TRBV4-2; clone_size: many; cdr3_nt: TGTGCCAGCAGCCGACTAACAGGGGACGAGCAGTACTTC; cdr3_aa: CASSRLTGDEQYF
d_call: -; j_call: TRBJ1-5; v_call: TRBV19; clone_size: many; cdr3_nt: TGTGCCAGTAGTAGCGGGGGGCGACAGCCCCAGCATTTT; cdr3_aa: CASSSGGRQPQHF
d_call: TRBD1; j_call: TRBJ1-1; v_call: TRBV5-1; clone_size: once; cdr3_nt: TGCGCCAGCAGCTTGGGGGACAGGGCTGAAGCTTTCTTT; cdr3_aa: CASSLGDRAEAFF
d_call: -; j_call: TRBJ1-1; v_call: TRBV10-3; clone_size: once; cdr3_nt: TGTGCCATCAGTGAACAACGGGGGGGGCATCGTGAAGCTTTCTTT; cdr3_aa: CAISEQRGGHREAFF
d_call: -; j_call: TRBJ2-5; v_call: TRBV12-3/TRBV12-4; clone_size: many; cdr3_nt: TGTGCCAGTTTAGAGTGGGGACAAGAGACCCAGTACTTC; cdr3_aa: CASLEWGQETQYF
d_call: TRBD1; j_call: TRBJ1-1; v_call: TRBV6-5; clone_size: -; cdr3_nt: TGTGCCAGCAGTTACGGGACAGAGAGGGAAGCTTTCTTT; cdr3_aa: CASSYGTEREAFF
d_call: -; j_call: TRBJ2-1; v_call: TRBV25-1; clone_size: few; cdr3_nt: TGTGCCAGCAGTGAGGGGGTGGGTGAGCAGTTCTTC; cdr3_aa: CASSEGVGEQFF
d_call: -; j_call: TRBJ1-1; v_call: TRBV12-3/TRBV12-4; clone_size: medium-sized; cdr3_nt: TGTGCCAGCAGCTTAGGGACTGAAGCTTTCTTT; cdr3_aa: CASSLGTEAFF
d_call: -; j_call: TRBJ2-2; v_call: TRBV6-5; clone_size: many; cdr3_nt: TGTGCCAGCAGTTACTGGCGAGTTGCTGGGGAGCTGTTTTTT; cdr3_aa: CASSYWRVAGELFF
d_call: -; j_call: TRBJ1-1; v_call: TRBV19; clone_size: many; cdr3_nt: TGTGCCAGTAGTATCCAACAGGGCGGTGAAGCTTTCTTT; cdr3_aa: CASSIQQGGEAFF
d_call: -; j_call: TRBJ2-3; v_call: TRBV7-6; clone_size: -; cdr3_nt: TGTGCCAGCAGCTTAGGGGAGACAAGAAACACAGATACGCAGTATTTT; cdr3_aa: CASSLGETRNTDTQYF